These 12 T cell receptor beta chains came from one sample sequenced in a study of technical replicates of blood from a handful of donors. Data came from immunoSEQ multiplex PCR; TCRdb stores just in-frame clones and leaves some out. The profile shows 95,000 to 100,000 clones, roughly 95% of them singletons. The sequenced sample consisted of T cells isolated from PBMCs. These receptors all come from a human donor in good health.

This chain links TRBV5-1 with TRBJ1-2, with D perhaps TRBD1 (6 bases). Trimming shortened V by 6 bases and J by 7 bases, and 16 bases separated the two germline ends. This CDR3 is 13 amino acids long. Germline values: CDR1 SGHRS, CDR2 YFSETQ. The CDR3 bases are TGCGCCAGCAAATACAGGGAAGACTCTGGCTACACCTTC. This sequence encodes CASKYREDSGYTF.

This clone was detected once. The rearrangement links TRBV27 to TRBJ2-7; possibly TRBD1 for D (7 bases). The germline V gene encodes CDR1 MNHEY and CDR2 SMNVEV (reference sequence). Trimming left V 8 bases short and J 2 bases short, with 13 bases between. The CDR3 extends over 13 amino acids. The CDR3 here is CASSDRRAYEQYF. The CDR3 region has the DNA TGTGCCAGCTCGGACAGGAGGGCCTACGAGCAGTACTTC.

The J gene is TRBJ2-3, the V gene TRBV28; 11 bases line up with TRBD2. CDR3 length: 18 amino acids. V shed 10 bases, J shed 0 bases, and the junction held 15 bases outside the gene matches. Germline CDR1 is MDHEN and CDR2 is SYDVKM. The CDR3 sequence: CAIISSGLAAPSTDTQYF. The CDR3 DNA follows: TGTGCCATTATAAGTTCGGGACTAGCGGCACCAAGCACAGATACGCAGTATTTT.

This chain joins TRBV13 and TRBJ1-1, with 7 bases fitting TRBD1. Germline assignment: CDR1 PRHDT and CDR2 FYEKMQ (reference sequence). The CDR3 is 14 amino acids. Trimming removed 5 bases from V and 7 bases from J; junction bases left unmatched: 10. The CDR3 is CASSPGTVTDEAFF. The DNA for the CDR3 is TGTGCCAGCAGCCCTGGGACAGTCACAGATGAAGCTTTCTTT.

The gene calls are TRBV5-4 and TRBJ2-7; D may be TRBD1 (5 bases). Germline assignment: CDR1 SGHNT and CDR2 YYREEE (reference sequence). V lost 5 bases and J lost 3, with 15 bases in between. The CDR3 loop spans 14 amino acids. Written as DNA, the CDR3 is TGTGCCAGCAGATCTCAGGGCAGGGACTACGAGCAGTACTTC. It specifies CASRSQGRDYEQYF. Full variable domain (remainder filled in from reference TRBV5-4 and TRBJ2-7): ETGVTQSPTHLIKTRGQQVTLRCSSQSGHNTVSWYQQALGQGPQFIFQYYREEENGRGNFPPRFSGLQFPNYSSELNVNALELDDSALYLCASRSQGRDYEQYFGPGTRLTVT.

The chain combines TRBV2 with TRBJ2-1, with D maybe TRBD2 (6 bases). The CDR3 loop spans 13 amino acids. The V gene lost 6 bases and the J gene lost 5 bases, with 11 bases spanning the gap. Germline V lookup: CDR1 SNHLY, CDR2 FYNNEI. The CDR3 nucleotides are TGTGCCAGCAGCATGGGACTCAACAATGAGCAGTTCTTC. This encodes CASSMGLNNEQFF.

The V call is TRBV9, the J call TRBJ1-5; possibly TRBD1 for D (6 bases). The CDR3 length is 14 residues. The germline gives CDR1 SGDLS, CDR2 YYNGEE. V was pared by 0 bases and J by 9 bases, with 13 bases between. DNA of the CDR3: TGTGCCAGCAGCGTAGGCGGGGGCACCTCGCCCCAGCATTTT. This gives the protein CASSVGGGTSPQHF.

V gene TRBV28 combines with J gene TRBJ2-3; 11 positions match TRBD2. Trimming took 1 base from V and 6 from J; bases not matched to a gene: 6. The CDR3 has 16 residues. Germline V gene data show CDR1 as MDHEN and CDR2 as SYDVKM. The CDR3 loop reads CASSLFTSGSVDTQYF. The DNA for the CDR3 is TGTGCCAGCAGTTTATTTACTAGCGGGAGTGTTGATACGCAGTATTTT.

The chain joins TRBV11-2 to TRBJ2-2; a weak D match, TRBD1 (6 bases). CDR1 is SGHAT and CDR2 is FQNNGV in the germline V gene. V was pared by 6 bases and J by 6 bases, with 20 bases between. CDR3 length: 16 amino acids. Here the CDR3 reads CASSFTIQQGPGELFF. The CDR3 coding sequence is TGTGCCAGCAGTTTCACTATCCAACAGGGTCCCGGGGAGCTGTTTTTT.

The gene calls are TRBV25-1 and TRBJ1-3, with 7 bases lining up with TRBD1. The ends lost 1 base at V and 8 bases at J; junction bases unmatched: 8. Germline V gives CDR1 MGHDK, CDR2 SYGVNS. The CDR3 consists of 15 residues. CDR3 sequence reads: CASSEWGTVLDTIYF. The DNA for the CDR3 is TGTGCCAGCAGTGAATGGGGGACAGTCTTGGACACCATATATTTT. The full variable domain, its missing parts supplied by reference TRBV25-1 and TRBJ1-3, is EADIYQTPRYLVIGTGKKITLECSQTMGHDKMYWYQQDPGMELHLIHYSYGVNSTEKGDLSSESTVSRIRTEHFPLTLESARPSHTSQYLCASSEWGTVLDTIYFGEGSWLTVV.

The chain carries TRBV28 and TRBJ1-1; D is possibly TRBD1 (6 bases). CDR3 length: 15 amino acids. CDR1 and CDR2 (germline): MDHEN, SYDVKM. V dropped 1 base and J dropped 1 base, with 10 bases sitting between them. The CDR3 protein is CASSLFGRGNTEAFF. The DNA of the CDR3 is TGTGCCAGCAGTTTATTCGGCAGGGGGAACACTGAAGCTTTCTTT.

V and J are TRBV28 and TRBJ1-1, with D unresolved. Trimming removed 6 bases at V and 0 bases at J, with 29 bases between. Germline CDR1 MDHEN, CDR2 SYDVKM. The CDR3 is 20 residues long. The CDR3 sequence is CASRTPSYRSARFMNTEAFF. CDR3 in DNA: TGTGCCAGCAGGACCCCGAGTTATAGGTCGGCGAGGTTCATGAACACTGAAGCTTTCTTT.